This T cell receptor beta chain stems from a study of shared clonotypes between healthy human individuals. The study's findings and limits: Unshared clonotypes carried lower generation probabilities than those common to all four donors.

Negatively enriched CD4+ T cells were divided by CD45RA into naive and memory. CDR3 length: 16 residues. CDR1 and CDR2 from the germline V gene are MNHEY and SMNVEV (reference sequence). V gave up 5 bases and J gave up 1 base; unmatched junction bases: 11. Worth noting for this clone: Its antigen is still unknown.

This table comes from immunoSEQ multiplex PCR, and its TCRdb copy is limited to in-frame clones, with some not included. The data show millions of clones, 85% to 95% seen once. V gene TRBV27 combines with J gene TRBJ2-7; 7 bases are shared with TRBD2. The TCR comes from a man younger than 30 in good health. Sequencing was done on a sample of naive CD4+ T cells sorted from blood. Subset here: CD45RA+ positively selected. Here the CDR3 reads CASSGSRAGVSYEQYF. The CDR3 region has the DNA TGTGCCAGCAGTGGCTCCCGGGCGGGGGTTTCCTACGAGCAGTACTTC.